The 22 T cell receptor beta chains reported below all come from one sample, sequenced in a study of T-cell reconstitution after alpha-beta-depleted transplantation in children. Preparation of the TCRbeta library used unique molecular identifiers. From the PCR reads, TCRdb called clonotypes with MiXCR, one entry per CDR3 protein. The repertoire holds 700,000 to 950,000 distinct CDR3 sequences, about 16% seen once, with around 4.5% in the top ten. The specimen comprised PBMCs, mostly from graft donor cells, sampled 360 days after TCRalphabeta/CD19-depleted stem cell transplant. These receptor sequences come from a male patient younger than 18 who had a stem cell transplant for acute lymphoblastic leukemia, so the T cells may come from the graft donor.

This clonotype turned up a few times. The rearrangement links TRBV6-2 or TRBV6-3 to TRBJ2-1; D is undetermined. Germline CDR1 MNHEY, CDR2 SVGEGT. The CDR3 runs to 14 residues. V lost 4 bases, J lost 7 bases, and 14 bases lay in between. CDR3 sequence reads: CASSSPGHLNEQFF. CDR3 in DNA: TGTGCCAGCAGTTCCCCGGGTCACCTTAATGAGCAGTTCTTC.

This clonotype was picked up a small number of times. This chain links TRBV7-6 with TRBJ2-7; D possibly corresponds to TRBD2 (6 bases). CDR1 is SGHVS and CDR2 is FNYEAQ in the germline V gene. V dropped 7 bases and J dropped 0 bases, with 19 bases sitting between them. This CDR3 contains 16 residues. The DNA of the CDR3 is TGTGCCAGCACGGCCTCGGGCGGGGTTAGCTCCTACGAGCAGTACTTC. As protein: CASTASGGVSSYEQYF.

The V call is TRBV11-2, the J call TRBJ2-2; D unclear. Deletions cut 4 bases from V and 1 base from J, with 16 bases between. CDR3 length equals 17 residues. Germline CDR1 and CDR2: SGHAT and FQNNGV. In DNA form, the CDR3 reads TGTGCCAGCAGCTCCGTTACTCTAGGAAAGAACACCGGGGAGCTGTTTTTT. As protein: CASSSVTLGKNTGELFF. Full variable domain (rest looked up from reference TRBV11-2 and TRBJ2-2): EAGVAQSPRYKIIEKRQSVAFWCNPISGHATLYWYQQILGQGPKLLIQFQNNGVVDDSQLPKDRFSAERLKGVDSTLKIQPAKLEDSAVYLCASSSVTLGKNTGELFFGEGSRLTVL.

V is TRBV10-1 and J is TRBJ2-2; D is possibly TRBD1 (5 bases). V was pared by 4 bases and J by 8 bases, with 11 bases between. The CDR3 runs 13 residues. The germline CDR1 and CDR2 sequences are WNHNN and SYGVQD (reference sequence). The CDR3 region is CASSAGARGELFF. The DNA of the CDR3 is TGCGCCAGCAGTGCTGGGGCTAGAGGGGAGCTGTTTTTT.

In this sample, this clonotype turned up a few times. The genes are TRBV24-1 and TRBJ2-3, with 11 bases matching TRBD2. CDR3 size: 16 residues. Germline trimming cut 8 bases from V and 1 base from J; bases unmatched to any gene: 7. Per the germline V gene, CDR1 is KGHDR and CDR2 is SFDVKD. CDR3 nucleotide sequence: TGTGCCACCACCGGGACTAGCGGACCCCGCACAGATACGCAGTATTTT. Protein: CATTGTSGPRTDTQYF.

The J gene is TRBJ1-2, the V gene TRBV6-1; 8 bases map to TRBD1. The CDR3 spans 14 residues. V lost 5 bases to trimming and J lost 8 bases; unmatched junction nucleotides: 10. Germline V lookup: CDR1 MNHNS, CDR2 SASEGT. Here the CDR3 DNA reads TGTGCCAGCAGTCGCACAACAGGGGGGAGCGGCTACACCTTC. It codes for CASSRTTGGSGYTF.

In this sample, this clonotype turned up many times. The rearrangement joins TRBV12-3 or TRBV12-4 to TRBJ2-7, with 8 bases identical to TRBD2. J lost 4 bases, V lost 8 bases, and 16 bases had no gene match. The CDR3 is made up of 16 amino acids. This CDR3 reads CASAPSPAGVGYEQYF. The DNA of the CDR3 is TGTGCCAGCGCGCCCAGCCCAGCGGGAGTCGGTTACGAGCAGTACTTC.

V and J are TRBV24-1 and TRBJ2-7; 9 positions agree with TRBD1. The CDR3 spans 14 residues. The V segment lost 4 bases and the J segment 1 base; nucleotides outside the gene matches: 1. Germline loops: CDR1 KGHDR, CDR2 SFDVKD. CDR3 DNA: TGTGCCACCAGTGAAGGACAGGGGTCCTACGAGCAGTACTTC. Translation: CATSEGQGSYEQYF.

This clonotype was seen many times. The J gene is TRBJ2-1, the V gene TRBV5-1; D possibly corresponds to TRBD2 (6 bases). The CDR3 is 16 residues long. The ends were cut back, 4 bases at V and 5 bases at J, with 19 bases in the middle. Germline V gene sequence: CDR1 SGHRS, CDR2 YFSETQ. Here the CDR3 reads CASSRRGRPLNNEQFF. The CDR3, as DNA: TGCGCCAGCAGCCGGCGGGGCAGGCCACTAAACAATGAGCAGTTCTTC.

This CDR3 reads CASSGDSVYEQYF. The CDR3 nucleotides read TGCGCCAGCAGTGGCGACAGCGTCTACGAGCAGTACTTC. V and J are TRBV10-1 and TRBJ2-7, with a possible D match to TRBD1 (5 bases). The CDR3 is 13 residues long. Looked up from germline, CDR1 is WNHNN and CDR2 is SYGVQD (reference sequence). Trimming left V 4 bases short and J 3 bases short, with 10 bases between.

The rearrangement joins TRBV12-3 or TRBV12-4 to TRBJ2-1, with D unclear. The CDR3 loop spans 14 amino acids. Trimming took 10 bases from V and 6 from J, leaving 19 bases between them. CDR3 in DNA: TGTGCCATCCGATCGGAACTATACGTCAATGAGCAGTTCTTC. Amino acid sequence: CAIRSELYVNEQFF.

V and J are TRBV6-5 and TRBJ2-7; D is unresolved. The germline V gene has CDR1 MNHEY and CDR2 SVGAGI. Trimming shortened V by 0 bases and J by 3 bases, and 9 bases separated the two germline ends. The length of the CDR3 is 14 residues. Written as DNA, the CDR3 is TGTGCCAGCAGTTACTCGAGTGGCTTCTACGAGCAGTACTTC. This encodes CASSYSSGFYEQYF.

This clonotype came up a few times. The rearrangement links TRBV11-2 to TRBJ2-3, with D perhaps TRBD1 (6 bases). The CDR3 is made up of 15 amino acids. Germline V lookup: CDR1 SGHAT, CDR2 FQNNGV. The V end lost 4 bases, the J end lost 2 bases, and 13 bases lay between the germline ends. The CDR3 nucleotides read TGTGCCAGCAGCTCCGGGCACAGGGACACAGATACGCAGTATTTT. Protein product: CASSSGHRDTDTQYF.

This clonotype was counted between two and nine times. The chain has TRBV5-1 and TRBJ2-7, with D possibly being TRBD2 (6 bases). From germline, CDR1 is SGHRS and CDR2 YFSETQ. Trimming stripped 4 bases from V and 0 bases from J, with 17 bases between. This CDR3 is built from 16 residues. The CDR3 region is CASSPTTFGSSYEQYF. CDR3 DNA: TGCGCCAGCAGCCCCACTACCTTCGGGAGCTCCTACGAGCAGTACTTC.

This clonotype was observed many times. This chain connects TRBV2 to TRBJ2-1, with D possibly being TRBD2 (6 bases). Germline V CDR1 and CDR2: SNHLY, FYNNEI. The V end lost 10 bases, the J end lost 4 bases, and 26 bases lay between the germline ends. This CDR3 is built from 17 residues. Here the CDR3 DNA reads TGTGCCACCGCTGCACTAGCCGGGATGGAGTTTTACAATGAGCAGTTCTTC. Translation: CATAALAGMEFYNEQFF.

V usage is TRBV4-1 and J usage is TRBJ2-7, with 7 bases matching TRBD2. The J segment lost 1 base and the V segment lost 1 base, leaving 7 bases of the junction unmatched. Germline lookup yields CDR1 MGHRA and CDR2 YSYEKL. The CDR3 is 16 amino acids. CDR3 amino acids: CASSQVGAGWSYEQYF. In DNA, the CDR3 is TGCGCCAGCAGCCAAGTTGGAGCGGGATGGTCCTACGAGCAGTACTTC.

Here the CDR3 DNA reads TGTGCCAGTAGTGGCGGCGGGACAGGGGATGGCTACACCTTC. Translated, it gives CASSGGGTGDGYTF. This chain links TRBV19 with TRBJ1-2, with 10 bases aligning to TRBD1. Germline V gene sequence: CDR1 LNHDA, CDR2 SQIVND (reference sequence). V was pared by 5 bases and J by 6 bases, with 6 bases of the junction left unmatched. This CDR3 region has 14 residues.

This clonotype was observed a handful of times. The chain recombines TRBV18 with TRBJ2-7; TRBD2 matches at 7 bases. With 3 bases clipped from V and 0 bases from J, the junction kept 8 bases outside the gene matches. From germline, CDR1 is KGHSH and CDR2 LQKENI. The CDR3 spans 16 residues. CDR3 sequence (DNA): TGTGCCAGCTCACCGTACGTAAGCGGGAACTCCTACGAGCAGTACTTC. It specifies CASSPYVSGNSYEQYF.

This chain uses TRBV27 with TRBJ2-3; no definite D call. V shed 8 bases and J shed 0 bases, with 21 bases lying between them. In germline, CDR1 is MNHEY, CDR2 SMNVEV (reference sequence). The CDR3 length is 17 residues. CDR3 DNA: TGTGCCAGCCAGAGGAGTCCCCCCCCTATAAGCACAGATACGCAGTATTTT. It yields the protein CASQRSPPPISTDTQYF.

The chain is built from TRBV20-1 and TRBJ2-7; 8 nucleotides line up with TRBD2. This CDR3 contains 12 residues. Per germline, CDR1 DFQATT and CDR2 SNEGSKA (reference sequence). Trimming took 6 bases from V and 4 from J; bases not matched to a gene: 5. As DNA, the CDR3 is TGCAGTGCCCGTAGCGGGATTTACGAGCAGTACTTC. Translation: CSARSGIYEQYF.

This clonotype came up a few times. V usage is TRBV29-1 and J usage is TRBJ2-3, with D perhaps given as TRBD1 or TRBD2 (5 bases each). V was clipped by 7 bases and J by 3 bases, with 17 bases between them. This CDR3 is built from 14 residues. CDR1 is SQVTM, CDR2 ANQGSEA, per germline. The DNA of the CDR3 is TGCAGCGCTGGGAGATGGGGGAGTACAGATACGCAGTATTTT. Amino acid sequence: CSAGRWGSTDTQYF.

This clonotype was seen more than once but under ten times. The V and J genes are TRBV15 and TRBJ2-1; 15 bases are shared with TRBD2. The CDR3 runs 16 residues. The germline V gene has CDR1 LNHNV and CDR2 YYDKDF (reference sequence). Trimming removed 3 bases from V and 7 bases from J; junction bases left unmatched: 4. The CDR3 is CATSSPGLAGGNEQFF. The CDR3 region has the DNA TGTGCCACCAGCAGTCCGGGACTAGCGGGAGGAAATGAGCAGTTCTTC.